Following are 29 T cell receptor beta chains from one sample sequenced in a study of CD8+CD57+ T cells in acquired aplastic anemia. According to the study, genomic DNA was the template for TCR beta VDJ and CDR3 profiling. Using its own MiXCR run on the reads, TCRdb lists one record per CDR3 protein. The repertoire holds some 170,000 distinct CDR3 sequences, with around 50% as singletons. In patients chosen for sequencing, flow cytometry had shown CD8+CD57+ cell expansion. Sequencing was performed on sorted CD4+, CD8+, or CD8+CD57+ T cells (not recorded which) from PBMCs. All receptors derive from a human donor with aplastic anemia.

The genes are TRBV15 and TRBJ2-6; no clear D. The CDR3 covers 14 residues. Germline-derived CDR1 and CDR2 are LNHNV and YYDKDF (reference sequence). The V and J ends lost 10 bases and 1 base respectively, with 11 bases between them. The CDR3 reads CAITVGSGANVLTF. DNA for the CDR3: TGTGCCATCACCGTCGGGTCTGGGGCCAACGTCCTGACTTTC.

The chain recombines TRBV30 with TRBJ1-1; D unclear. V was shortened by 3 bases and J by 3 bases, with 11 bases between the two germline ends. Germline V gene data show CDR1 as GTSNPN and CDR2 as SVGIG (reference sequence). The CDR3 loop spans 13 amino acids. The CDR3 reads CAWRDSGHTEAFF. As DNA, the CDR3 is TGTGCCTGGAGGGACTCCGGGCACACTGAAGCTTTCTTT.

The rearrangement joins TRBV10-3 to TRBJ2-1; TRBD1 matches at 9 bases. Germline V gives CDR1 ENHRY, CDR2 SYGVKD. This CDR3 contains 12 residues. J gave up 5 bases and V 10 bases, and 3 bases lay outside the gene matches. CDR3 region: CATGTGHNEQFF. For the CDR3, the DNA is TGTGCCACCGGGACAGGGCACAATGAGCAGTTCTTC.

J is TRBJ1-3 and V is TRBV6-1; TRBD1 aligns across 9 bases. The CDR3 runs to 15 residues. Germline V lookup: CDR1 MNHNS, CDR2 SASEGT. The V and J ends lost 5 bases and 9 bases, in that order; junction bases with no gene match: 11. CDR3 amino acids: CASSPPGQGRGTIYF. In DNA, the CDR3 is TGTGCCAGCAGTCCCCCGGGACAGGGACGGGGCACCATATATTTT.

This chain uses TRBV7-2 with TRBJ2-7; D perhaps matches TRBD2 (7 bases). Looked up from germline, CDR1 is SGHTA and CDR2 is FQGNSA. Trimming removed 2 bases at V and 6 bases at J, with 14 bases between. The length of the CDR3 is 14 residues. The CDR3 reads CASSLRGQRGEQYF. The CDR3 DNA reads TGTGCCAGCAGCTTACGAGGACAGCGGGGCGAGCAGTACTTC.

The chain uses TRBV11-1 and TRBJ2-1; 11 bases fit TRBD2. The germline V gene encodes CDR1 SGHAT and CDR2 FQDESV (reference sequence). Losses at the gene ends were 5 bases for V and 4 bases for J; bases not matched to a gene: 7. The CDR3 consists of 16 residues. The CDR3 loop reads CASSLVTSGAYNEQFF. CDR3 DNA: TGTGCCAGCAGCCTGGTGACTAGCGGGGCTTACAATGAGCAGTTCTTC.

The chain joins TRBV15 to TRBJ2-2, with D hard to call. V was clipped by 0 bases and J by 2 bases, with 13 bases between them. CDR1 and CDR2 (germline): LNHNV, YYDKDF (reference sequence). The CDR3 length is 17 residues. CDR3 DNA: TGTGCCACCAGCAGAGATCTAACGGCAGCAAACACCGGGGAGCTGTTTTTT. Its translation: CATSRDLTAANTGELFF.

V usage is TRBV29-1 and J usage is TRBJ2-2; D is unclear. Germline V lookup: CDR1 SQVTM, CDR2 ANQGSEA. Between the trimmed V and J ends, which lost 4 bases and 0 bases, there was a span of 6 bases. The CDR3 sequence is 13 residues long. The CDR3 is CSVGKPNTGELFF. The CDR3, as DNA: TGCAGCGTTGGGAAGCCGAACACCGGGGAGCTGTTTTTT.

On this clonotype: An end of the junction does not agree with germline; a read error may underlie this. This CDR3 is CASSLSTSPGELSF. DNA for the CDR3: TGTGCCAGCAGTTTAAGTACATCCCCCGGGGAGCTGTCTTTT. This chain connects TRBV27 to TRBJ2-2, with D possibly matching TRBD2 (5 bases). CDR3 length: 14 amino acids. CDR1 is MNHEY, CDR2 SMNVEV, per germline (reference sequence).

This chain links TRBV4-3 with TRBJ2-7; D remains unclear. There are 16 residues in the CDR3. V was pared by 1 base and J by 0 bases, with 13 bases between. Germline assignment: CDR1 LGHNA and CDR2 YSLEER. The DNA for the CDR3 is TGCGCCAGCAGCCAAGCCCATTTTCCCAGCTCCTACGAGCAGTACTTC. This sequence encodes CASSQAHFPSSYEQYF.

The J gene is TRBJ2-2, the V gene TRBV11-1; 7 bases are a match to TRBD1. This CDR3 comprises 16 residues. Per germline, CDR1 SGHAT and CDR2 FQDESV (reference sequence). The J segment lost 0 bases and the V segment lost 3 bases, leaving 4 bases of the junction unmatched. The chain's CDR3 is CASSLPGQTNTGELFF. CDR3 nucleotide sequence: TGTGCCAGCAGCTTGCCGGGACAGACGAACACCGGGGAGCTGTTTTTT. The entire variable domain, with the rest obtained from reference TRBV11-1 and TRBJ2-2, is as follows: EAEVAQSPRYKITEKSQAVAFWCDPISGHATLYWYRQILGQGPELLVQFQDESVVDDSQLPKDRFSAERLKGVDSTLKIQPAELGDSAMYLCASSLPGQTNTGELFFGEGSRLTVL.

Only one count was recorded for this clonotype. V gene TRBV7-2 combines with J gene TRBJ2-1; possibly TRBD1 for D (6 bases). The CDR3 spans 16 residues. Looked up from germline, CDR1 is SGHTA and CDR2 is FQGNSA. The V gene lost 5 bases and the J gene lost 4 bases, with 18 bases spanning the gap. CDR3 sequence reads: CASSHGVGAAYNEQFF. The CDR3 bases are TGTGCCAGCAGCCACGGGGTGGGGGCGGCTTACAATGAGCAGTTCTTC.

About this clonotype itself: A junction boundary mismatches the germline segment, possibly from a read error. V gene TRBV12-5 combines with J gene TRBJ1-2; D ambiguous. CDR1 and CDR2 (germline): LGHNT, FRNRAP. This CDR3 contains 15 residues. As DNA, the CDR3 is TGTGCTAGCCCCTGGATCGGTCGCAATACTTATGACTACACCTTC. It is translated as CASPWIGRNTYDYTF. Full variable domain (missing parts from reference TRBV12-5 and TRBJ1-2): DARVTQTPRHKVTEMGQEVTMRCQPILGHNTVFWYRQTMMQGLELLAYFRNRAPLDDSGMPKDRFSAEMPDATLATLKIQPSEPRDSAVYFCASPWIGRNTYDYTFGSGTRLTVV.

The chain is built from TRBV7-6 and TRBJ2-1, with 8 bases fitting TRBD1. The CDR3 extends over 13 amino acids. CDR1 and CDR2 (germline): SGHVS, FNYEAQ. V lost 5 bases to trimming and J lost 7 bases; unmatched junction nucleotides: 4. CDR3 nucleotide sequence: TGTGCCAGCAGCAAAGGACAGGGAAATGAGCAGTTCTTC. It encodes CASSKGQGNEQFF.

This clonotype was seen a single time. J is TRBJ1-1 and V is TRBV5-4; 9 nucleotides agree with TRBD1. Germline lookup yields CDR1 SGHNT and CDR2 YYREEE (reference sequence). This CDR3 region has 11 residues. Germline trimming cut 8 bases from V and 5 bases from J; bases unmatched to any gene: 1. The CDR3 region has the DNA TGTGCCAGTGGACAGGGGACTGAAGCTTTCTTT. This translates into CASGQGTEAFF.

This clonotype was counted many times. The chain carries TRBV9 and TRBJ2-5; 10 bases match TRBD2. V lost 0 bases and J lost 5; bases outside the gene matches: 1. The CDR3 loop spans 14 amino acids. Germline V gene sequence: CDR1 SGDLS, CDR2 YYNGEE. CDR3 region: CASSVEAGGETQYF. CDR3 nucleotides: TGTGCCAGCAGCGTAGAAGCGGGGGGGGAGACCCAGTACTTC.

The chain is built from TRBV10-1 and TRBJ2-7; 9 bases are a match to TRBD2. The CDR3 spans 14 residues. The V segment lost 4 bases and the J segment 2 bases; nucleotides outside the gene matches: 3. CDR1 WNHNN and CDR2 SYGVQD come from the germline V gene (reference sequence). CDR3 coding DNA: TGCGCCAGCAGTGCGGCTAGCGGGACCTACGAGCAGTACTTC. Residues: CASSAASGTYEQYF.

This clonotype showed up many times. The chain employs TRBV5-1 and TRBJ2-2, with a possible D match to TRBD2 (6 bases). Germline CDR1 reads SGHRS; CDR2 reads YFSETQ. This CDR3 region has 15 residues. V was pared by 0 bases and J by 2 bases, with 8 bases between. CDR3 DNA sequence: TGCGCCAGCAGCTTGGGGGGGGTCAACACCGGGGAGCTGTTTTTT. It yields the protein CASSLGGVNTGELFF.

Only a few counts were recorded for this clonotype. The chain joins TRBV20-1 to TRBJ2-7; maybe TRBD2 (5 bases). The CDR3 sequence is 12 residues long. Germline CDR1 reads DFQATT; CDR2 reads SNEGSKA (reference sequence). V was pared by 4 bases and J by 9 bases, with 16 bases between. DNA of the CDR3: TGCAGTGCTACCGAGGGTGACTCGGGGCAGTACTTC. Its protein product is CSATEGDSGQYF.

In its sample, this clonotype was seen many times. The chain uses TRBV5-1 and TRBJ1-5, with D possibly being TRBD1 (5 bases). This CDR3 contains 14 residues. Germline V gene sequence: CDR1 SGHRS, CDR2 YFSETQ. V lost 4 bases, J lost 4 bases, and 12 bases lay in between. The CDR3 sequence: CASSTLGGNQPQHF. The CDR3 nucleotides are TGCGCCAGCAGCACCCTCGGGGGAAATCAGCCCCAGCATTTT.

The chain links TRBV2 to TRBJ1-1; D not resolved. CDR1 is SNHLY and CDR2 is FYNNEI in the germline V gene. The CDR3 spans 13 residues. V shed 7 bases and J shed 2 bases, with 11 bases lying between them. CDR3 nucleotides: TGTGCCAGCATGAGGGCAGTCAACACTGAAGCTTTCTTT. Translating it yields CASMRAVNTEAFF.

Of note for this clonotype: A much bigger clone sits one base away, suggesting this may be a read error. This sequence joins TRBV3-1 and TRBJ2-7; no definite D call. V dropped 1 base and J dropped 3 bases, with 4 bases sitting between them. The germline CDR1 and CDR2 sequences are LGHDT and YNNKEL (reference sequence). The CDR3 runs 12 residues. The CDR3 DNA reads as TGTGCCAGCAGCCAAGGGGACTACGAGCAGTACTTC. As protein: CASSQGDYEQYF.

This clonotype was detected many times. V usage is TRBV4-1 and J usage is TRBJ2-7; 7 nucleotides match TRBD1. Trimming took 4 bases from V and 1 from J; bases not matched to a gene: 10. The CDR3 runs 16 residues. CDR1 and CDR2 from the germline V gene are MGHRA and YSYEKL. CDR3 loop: CASSRVSTGISYEQYF. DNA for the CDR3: TGCGCCAGCAGCCGAGTATCGACAGGGATATCCTACGAGCAGTACTTC.

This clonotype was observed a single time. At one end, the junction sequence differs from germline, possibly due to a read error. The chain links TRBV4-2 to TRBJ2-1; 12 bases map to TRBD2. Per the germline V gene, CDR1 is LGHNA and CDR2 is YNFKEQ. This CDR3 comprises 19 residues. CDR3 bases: TGTGCCAGCTGCCAAGATAAGGCCCTGACTAGCGGGGGCTACAATGAGCAGTTCTTC. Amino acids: CASCQDKALTSGGYNEQFF.

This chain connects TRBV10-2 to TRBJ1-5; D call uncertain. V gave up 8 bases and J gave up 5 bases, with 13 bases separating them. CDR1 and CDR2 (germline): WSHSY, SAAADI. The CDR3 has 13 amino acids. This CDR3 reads CASRSQRDQPQHF. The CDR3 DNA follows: TGCGCCAGCCGGAGCCAGAGGGATCAGCCCCAGCATTTT.

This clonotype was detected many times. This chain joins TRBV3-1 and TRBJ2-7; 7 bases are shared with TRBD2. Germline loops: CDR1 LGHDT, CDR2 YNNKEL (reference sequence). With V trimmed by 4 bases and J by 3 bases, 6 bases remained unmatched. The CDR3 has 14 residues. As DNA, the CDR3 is TGTGCCAGCAGCCCGTACGGCGGGGGCTACGAGCAGTACTTC. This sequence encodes CASSPYGGGYEQYF.

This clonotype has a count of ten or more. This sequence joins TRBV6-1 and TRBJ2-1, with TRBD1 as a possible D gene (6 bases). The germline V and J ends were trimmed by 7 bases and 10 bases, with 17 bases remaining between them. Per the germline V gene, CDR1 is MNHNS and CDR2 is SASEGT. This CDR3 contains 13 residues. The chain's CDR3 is CASMVGALGEQFF. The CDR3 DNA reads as TGTGCCAGCATGGTGGGGGCCCTGGGGGAGCAGTTCTTC.

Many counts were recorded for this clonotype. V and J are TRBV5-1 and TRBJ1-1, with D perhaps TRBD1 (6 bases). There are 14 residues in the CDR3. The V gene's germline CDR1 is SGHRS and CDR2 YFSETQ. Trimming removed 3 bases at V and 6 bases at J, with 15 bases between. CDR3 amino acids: CASSSNREVPEAFF. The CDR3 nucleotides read TGCGCCAGCAGCTCCAACAGGGAGGTCCCTGAAGCTTTCTTT.

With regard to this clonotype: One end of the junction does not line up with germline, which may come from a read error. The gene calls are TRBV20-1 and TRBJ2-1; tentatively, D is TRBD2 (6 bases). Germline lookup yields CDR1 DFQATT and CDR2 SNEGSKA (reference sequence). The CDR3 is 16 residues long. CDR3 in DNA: TGCAGTGCTAGTAACCCCCGGGCGGGGCCCTACAATGAGCAGTCCTTC. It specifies CSASNPRAGPYNEQSF.